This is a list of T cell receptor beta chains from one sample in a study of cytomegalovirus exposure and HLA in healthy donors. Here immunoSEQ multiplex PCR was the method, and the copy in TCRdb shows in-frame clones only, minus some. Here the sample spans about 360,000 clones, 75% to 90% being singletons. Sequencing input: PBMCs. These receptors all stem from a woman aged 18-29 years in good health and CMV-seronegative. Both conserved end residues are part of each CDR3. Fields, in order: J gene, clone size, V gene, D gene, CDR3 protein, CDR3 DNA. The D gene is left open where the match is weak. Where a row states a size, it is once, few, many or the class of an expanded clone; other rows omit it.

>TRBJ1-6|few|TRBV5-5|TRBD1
CASSRGGQHNSPLHF
TGTGCCAGCAGCCGGGGGGGACAGCATAATTCACCCCTCCACTTT
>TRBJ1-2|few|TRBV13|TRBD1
CASSYPGTGDGYTF
TGTGCCAGCAGCTACCCCGGGACAGGGGATGGCTACACCTTC
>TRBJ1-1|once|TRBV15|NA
CATSPGWTEAFF
TGTGCCACCAGCCCCGGGTGGACTGAAGCTTTCTTT
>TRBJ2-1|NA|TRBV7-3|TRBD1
CASSLAQGADEQFF
TGTGCCAGCAGCTTAGCCCAGGGGGCCGATGAGCAGTTCTTC
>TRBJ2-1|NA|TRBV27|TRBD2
CASSLNAGGPWEQFF
TGTGCCAGCAGTTTAAACGCGGGAGGGCCGTGGGAGCAGTTCTTC
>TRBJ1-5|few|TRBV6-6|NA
CASSHDSGNQPQHF
TGTGCCAGCAGTCATGACTCAGGCAATCAGCCCCAGCATTTT
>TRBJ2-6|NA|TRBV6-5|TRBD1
CASSSTGYGANVLTF
TGTGCCAGCAGTTCGACAGGGTACGGGGCCAACGTCCTGACTTTC
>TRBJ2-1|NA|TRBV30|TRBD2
CAWSVMGGVGNEQFF
TGTGCCTGGAGTGTAATGGGGGGGGTAGGGAATGAGCAGTTCTTC
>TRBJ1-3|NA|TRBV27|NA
CASSLSISGTQNTIYF
TGTGCCAGCAGTTTATCGATTTCCGGGACACAGAACACCATATATTTT
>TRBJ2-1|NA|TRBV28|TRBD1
CASTTGGGGSNEQFF
TGTGCCAGCACTACAGGGGGTGGGGGCTCCAATGAGCAGTTCTTC
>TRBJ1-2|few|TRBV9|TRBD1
CASSVDTGGSGYTF
TGTGCCAGCAGCGTCGATACAGGGGGAAGTGGCTACACCTTC
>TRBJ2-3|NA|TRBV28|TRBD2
CASLIAGGLTDTQYF
TGTGCCAGCTTAATAGCGGGGGGGCTAACAGATACGCAGTATTTT
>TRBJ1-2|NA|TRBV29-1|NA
CSAQRRRDGYTF
TGCAGCGCTCAAAGGAGGAGGGATGGCTACACCTTC
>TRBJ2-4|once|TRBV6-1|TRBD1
CASSEQDRDQNIQYF
TGTGCCAGCAGTGAACAGGACAGGGACCAAAACATTCAGTACTTC
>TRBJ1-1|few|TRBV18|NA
CASSSGIMNTEAFF
TGTGCCAGCTCGTCAGGGATCATGAACACTGAAGCTTTCTTT
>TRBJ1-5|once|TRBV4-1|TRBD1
CASSQPGTGLNQPQHF
TGCGCCAGCAGCCAGCCCGGGACAGGGCTCAATCAGCCCCAGCATTTT
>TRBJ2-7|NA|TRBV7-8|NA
CASSHAPQGGSEQYF
TGTGCCAGCAGCCATGCCCCTCAGGGGGGCTCCGAGCAGTACTTC
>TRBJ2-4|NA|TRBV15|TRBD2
CATSRDPSGSGLAKNIQYF
TGTGCCACCAGCAGAGATCCTAGCGGGAGCGGACTAGCCAAAAACATTCAGTACTTC
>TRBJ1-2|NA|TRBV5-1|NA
CASSSDTYGYTF
TGCGCCAGCAGCTCCGACACCTATGGCTACACCTTC
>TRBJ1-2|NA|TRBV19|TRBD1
CASSKSSRAGGISDGYTF
TGTGCCAGTAGTAAATCTTCGAGGGCAGGGGGCATATCGGATGGCTACACCTTC
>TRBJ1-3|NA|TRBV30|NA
CAWSLQASGNTIYF
TGTGCCTGGAGCCTCCAGGCCTCTGGAAACACCATATATTTT
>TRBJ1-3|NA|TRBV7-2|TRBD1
CASSRGQGAPGNTIYF
TGTGCCAGCAGCCGAGGACAGGGGGCGCCTGGAAACACCATATATTTT
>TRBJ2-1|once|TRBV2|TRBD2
CASSDERGGLREQFF
TGTGCCAGCAGCGATGAGCGGGGGGGCCTCCGGGAGCAGTTCTTC